This passage covers 30 T cell receptor beta chains from one sample sequenced in a study of T cell responses to AZD1222 COVID-19 vaccine. The repertoire was sequenced with immunoSEQ multiplex PCR; TCRdb's copy has only in-frame clones and lacks some. The sample includes 90,000 to 120,000 clones, nearly 90% of them seen just once. The specimen comprised peripheral blood, sampled 28 days after the second AZD1222 dose. These receptor sequences come from an adult who received the AZD1222 COVID-19 vaccine.

This clone was recorded only once. The genes are TRBV28 and TRBJ1-2; TRBD1 agrees at 7 bases. There are 13 residues in the CDR3. J lost 7 bases, V lost 10 bases, and 12 bases had no gene match. CDR1 MDHEN and CDR2 SYDVKM come from the germline V gene. The DNA of the CDR3 is TGTGCCACCAGGACAGGCCCGGAGCTTGGCTACACCTTC. Its protein is CATRTGPELGYTF.

V and J are TRBV18 and TRBJ1-1, with 10 bases fitting TRBD1. The CDR3 length is 18 residues. Germline trimming cut 3 bases from V and 2 bases from J; bases unmatched to any gene: 12. Germline V gives CDR1 KGHSH, CDR2 LQKENI. The CDR3 sequence: CASSPAHRTGGLNTEAFF. DNA of the CDR3: TGTGCCAGCTCACCCGCTCACAGGACAGGGGGTCTAAACACTGAAGCTTTCTTT.

V and J are TRBV4-3 and TRBJ2-3; D is uncertain. CDR3 length equals 18 residues. CDR1 LGHNA and CDR2 YSLEER come from the germline V gene. Deletions cut 0 bases from V and 4 bases from J, with 20 bases between. DNA for the CDR3: TGCGCCAGCAGCCAAGATCGCAGCGCTAGGGCTCTTGCAGATACGCAGTATTTT. Translated: CASSQDRSARALADTQYF.

V usage is TRBV7-8 and J usage is TRBJ2-1, with D hard to call. V lost 3 bases, J lost 0 bases, and 9 bases lay in between. The CDR3 length is 15 residues. The germline V gene has CDR1 SGHVS and CDR2 FQNEAQ. DNA for the CDR3: TGTGCCAGCAGCTTGAGCAGTAGCTCCTACAATGAGCAGTTCTTC. It codes for CASSLSSSSYNEQFF.

The chain combines TRBV27 with TRBJ1-2; 7 bases are shared with TRBD1. Germline V gene lookup returns CDR1 MNHEY and CDR2 SMNVEV (reference sequence). J lost 3 bases, V lost 7 bases, and 17 bases had no gene match. The CDR3 covers 17 residues. CDR3 amino acids: CASTDRAGTVEYYGYTF. The DNA of the CDR3 is TGTGCCAGCACCGACAGGGCCGGGACAGTCGAATACTATGGCTACACCTTC.

The chain links TRBV30 to TRBJ2-4; 8 bases are shared with TRBD1. This CDR3 has 17 residues. The germline V gene has CDR1 GTSNPN and CDR2 SVGIG (reference sequence). J gave up 0 bases and V 6 bases, and 13 bases lay outside the gene matches. CDR3 nucleotide sequence: TGTGCCTGTATACCGGGACAGGTACTTCTAGCCAAAAACATTCAGTACTTC. Encoded protein: CACIPGQVLLAKNIQYF.

This clone was detected once. V and J are TRBV14 and TRBJ2-3; D unresolved. The CDR3 runs to 13 residues. Trimming removed 2 bases at V and 4 bases at J, with 7 bases between. Germline V gene data show CDR1 as SGHDN and CDR2 as FVKESK. CDR3 residues: CASSQSSPDTQYF. The CDR3 region has the DNA TGTGCCAGCAGCCAATCTTCCCCAGATACGCAGTATTTT.

V is TRBV5-1 and J is TRBJ2-3; D is unresolved. The germline V and J ends were trimmed by 1 base and 6 bases, with 9 bases remaining between them. Germline V gene sequence: CDR1 SGHRS, CDR2 YFSETQ. The CDR3 sequence is 13 residues long. The CDR3, as DNA: TGCGCCAGCAGCTTGTCCCCTGGGGATACGCAGTATTTT. It encodes CASSLSPGDTQYF.

The V gene is TRBV6-1, the J gene TRBJ1-5; D is uncertain. With 1 base removed from V and 1 base from J, the gap between germline ends came to 8 bases. The CDR3 is 15 residues long. Germline lookup yields CDR1 MNHNS and CDR2 SASEGT. Written as DNA, the CDR3 is TGTGCCAGCAGTGAAGGGGTATTAAGCAATCAGCCCCAGCATTTT. It is translated as CASSEGVLSNQPQHF.

The chain has TRBV2 and TRBJ1-4; D is unclear. The CDR3 covers 13 residues. The V gene lost 5 bases and the J gene lost 4 bases, with 8 bases spanning the gap. Germline V gene data show CDR1 as SNHLY and CDR2 as FYNNEI. CDR3 amino acids: CASSRRFNEKLFF. CDR3 in DNA: TGTGCCAGCAGTCGACGGTTTAATGAAAAACTGTTTTTT.

The chain has TRBV2 and TRBJ2-1; D not resolved. This CDR3 is 15 amino acids long. V dropped 6 bases and J dropped 5 bases, with 17 bases sitting between them. Germline V gene lookup returns CDR1 SNHLY and CDR2 FYNNEI. The CDR3 reads CASREKGGPNNEQFF. The CDR3 DNA reads TGTGCCAGCAGGGAGAAAGGCGGACCAAACAATGAGCAGTTCTTC.

This clone turned up a few times. The chain employs TRBV18 and TRBJ1-6; D is perhaps TRBD1 (5 bases). V was clipped by 5 bases and J by 11 bases, with 16 bases between them. CDR1 and CDR2 (germline): KGHSH, LQKENI. This CDR3 comprises 14 residues. CDR3 sequence (DNA): TGTGCCAGCTCAACCTCGGGACGTGACGCACCCCTCCACTTT. Its translation: CASSTSGRDAPLHF.

This sequence joins TRBV9 and TRBJ2-2; possible D gene TRBD1, 7 bases. V was clipped by 3 bases and J by 3 bases, with 12 bases between them. The germline V gene has CDR1 SGDLS and CDR2 YYNGEE. The CDR3 has 15 amino acids. The CDR3 reads CASSGRGQHTGELFF. As DNA, the CDR3 is TGTGCCAGCAGCGGGAGGGGACAGCACACCGGGGAGCTGTTTTTT.

The chain couples TRBV5-1 to TRBJ2-2; D is unresolved. This CDR3 is built from 14 residues. Germline V CDR1 and CDR2: SGHRS, YFSETQ. Trimming stripped 0 bases from V and 2 bases from J, with 5 bases between. The DNA of the CDR3 is TGCGCCAGCAGCTTGGCGCTTAACACCGGGGAGCTGTTTTTT. Translating gives CASSLALNTGELFF. Full variable domain (missing parts from reference TRBV5-1 and TRBJ2-2): KAGVTQTPRYLIKTRGQQVTLSCSPISGHRSVSWYQQTPGQGLQFLFEYFSETQRNKGNFPGRFSGRQFSNSRSEMNVSTLELGDSALYLCASSLALNTGELFFGEGSRLTVL.

The chain couples TRBV28 to TRBJ2-5; the D gene is possibly TRBD1 (5 bases). V was cut by 6 bases and J by 9 bases, with 14 bases left in between. Per germline, CDR1 MDHEN and CDR2 SYDVKM. The CDR3 length is 12 residues. The CDR3 loop reads CASRRDSFPQYF. Here the CDR3 DNA reads TGTGCCAGCAGACGTGACAGTTTTCCCCAGTACTTC. Full variable domain (missing parts from reference TRBV28 and TRBJ2-5): DVKVTQSSRYLVKRTGEKVFLECVQDMDHENMFWYRQDPGLGLRLIYFSYDVKMKEKGDIPEGYSVSREKKERFSLILESASTNQTSMYLCASRRDSFPQYFGPGTRLLVL.

The chain carries TRBV7-8 and TRBJ1-1, with 8 bases aligning to TRBD1. This CDR3 is 14 amino acids long. V trimming: 5 bases; J trimming: 5 bases; junction bases outside the gene matches: 7. Germline CDR1 SGHVS, CDR2 FQNEAQ. The CDR3 DNA is TGTGCCAGCAGCGGACAGGGTTACATTACTGAAGCTTTCTTT. As protein: CASSGQGYITEAFF.

This clone was seen only once. The chain carries TRBV20-1 and TRBJ2-7, with D uncertain. With 0 bases removed from V and 7 bases from J, the gap between germline ends came to 7 bases. The CDR3 covers 11 residues. Germline values: CDR1 DFQATT, CDR2 SNEGSKA (reference sequence). CDR3 loop: CSAREGGEQYF. In DNA, the CDR3 is TGCAGTGCTAGAGAGGGCGGAGAGCAGTACTTC.

V usage is TRBV7-8 and J usage is TRBJ1-1, with unresolved D. The germline gives CDR1 SGHVS, CDR2 FQNEAQ. The CDR3 extends over 13 amino acids. The V and J ends lost 5 bases and 1 base respectively, with 8 bases between them. DNA for the CDR3: TGTGCCAGCAGCAACGGGCCGAACACTGAAGCTTTCTTT. Its translation is CASSNGPNTEAFF.

This chain connects TRBV2 to TRBJ1-3; TRBD1 might be the D (5 bases). V was clipped by 6 bases and J by 0 bases, with 6 bases between them. The germline V gene encodes CDR1 SNHLY and CDR2 FYNNEI. CDR3 size: 13 residues. CDR3 coding DNA: TGTGCCAGCAGGGGGGACTCTGGAAACACCATATATTTT. Amino acid sequence: CASRGDSGNTIYF.

This chain uses TRBV27 with TRBJ1-3; no firm D call. Trimming left V 5 bases short and J 2 bases short, with 16 bases between. The germline gives CDR1 MNHEY, CDR2 SMNVEV (reference sequence). This CDR3 has 16 amino acids. CDR3: CASSPSGRVTGNTIYF. The CDR3 nucleotides are TGTGCCAGCAGTCCGTCCGGGAGGGTAACTGGAAACACCATATATTTT.

CDR3 nucleotide sequence: TGTGCCAGCAGTGAACCCGGGGCAGGGGCGAATGAGCAGTTCTTC. It specifies CASSEPGAGANEQFF. The V and J genes are TRBV2 and TRBJ2-1; tentatively, D is TRBD1 (6 bases). The V end was cut by 2 bases, the J end by 7 bases, with 15 bases between. Germline-derived CDR1 and CDR2 are SNHLY and FYNNEI. There are 15 residues in the CDR3.

This clone has only a few counts. The chain carries TRBV28 and TRBJ2-1; 10 positions agree with TRBD2. This CDR3 is built from 16 residues. CDR1 and CDR2 (germline): MDHEN, SYDVKM. With 3 bases clipped from V and 6 bases from J, the junction kept 8 bases outside the gene matches. The CDR3 DNA sequence: TGTGCCAGCAGTTTGTGGTCTAGCGGGAGAATCAATGAGCAGTTCTTC. It is translated as CASSLWSSGRINEQFF.

The V call is TRBV6-2 or TRBV6-3, the J call TRBJ2-7; no definite D call. Trimming shortened V by 0 bases and J by 4 bases, and 4 bases separated the two germline ends. This CDR3 region has 12 residues. CDR1 MNHEY and CDR2 SVGEGT come from the germline V gene. CDR3 residues: CASSYSAYEQYF. In nucleotides, the CDR3 is TGTGCCAGCAGTTACTCGGCGTACGAGCAGTACTTC.

The CDR3 DNA reads TGTGCCAGCAGAGGACAGGGAACCTACGAGCAGTACTTC. Translating gives CASRGQGTYEQYF. This chain joins TRBV7-2 and TRBJ2-7; TRBD1 matches at 8 bases. The trim removed 6 bases at V and 2 bases at J, leaving 3 bases unmatched. Germline V gives CDR1 SGHTA, CDR2 FQGNSA. The CDR3 loop spans 13 amino acids.

The V call is TRBV27, the J call TRBJ2-7; TRBD2 agrees at 9 bases. This CDR3 spans 15 amino acids. Per germline, CDR1 MNHEY and CDR2 SMNVEV (reference sequence). The trim removed 3 bases at V and 1 base at J, leaving 4 bases unmatched. The CDR3 loop is CASSFRGGGSYEQYF. CDR3 nucleotides: TGTGCCAGCAGTTTTCGCGGGGGGGGATCCTACGAGCAGTACTTC.

The chain is built from TRBV10-3 and TRBJ1-2, with 8 positions matching TRBD1. CDR3 length equals 13 residues. Trimming at V came to 11 bases and at J to 1 base, leaving 6 bases not matched to a gene. The germline V gene has CDR1 ENHRY and CDR2 SYGVKD. Here the CDR3 DNA reads TGTGCCGTACGACAGGGGAGTAACTATGGCTACACCTTC. This encodes CAVRQGSNYGYTF.

The chain employs TRBV10-3 and TRBJ2-7; D may be TRBD1 (6 bases). Germline CDR1 and CDR2: ENHRY and SYGVKD. CDR3 length equals 15 residues. V lost 3 bases to trimming and J lost 4 bases, with 16 bases between them. CDR3: CAISERGSGFYEQYF. For the CDR3, the DNA is TGTGCCATCAGTGAAAGGGGGTCGGGGTTTTACGAGCAGTACTTC.

About this clone itself: Other nucleotide sequences from this sample produce the same CDR3. This chain connects TRBV7-2 to TRBJ1-5; D is undetermined. In germline, CDR1 is SGHTA, CDR2 FQGNSA. The V gene lost 0 bases and the J gene lost 1 base, with 4 bases spanning the gap. The CDR3 has 14 amino acids. The CDR3 nucleotides are TGTGCCAGCAGCTTAGCACAGAGCAATCAGCCCCAGCATTTT. Protein product: CASSLAQSNQPQHF.

This clone was observed a single time. The chain links TRBV28 to TRBJ1-2; D possibly corresponds to TRBD1 (6 bases). The CDR3 totals 12 residues. The germline gives CDR1 MDHEN, CDR2 SYDVKM. Trimming shortened V by 3 bases and J by 7 bases, and 9 bases separated the two germline ends. This chain's CDR3 is CASSLTGSGYTF. CDR3 sequence (DNA): TGTGCCAGCAGTTTGACAGGCTCTGGCTACACCTTC.

The chain combines TRBV5-4 with TRBJ1-4, with 9 bases lining up with TRBD1. The CDR3 is 16 amino acids. V lost 0 bases to trimming and J lost 3 bases; unmatched junction nucleotides: 3. The germline CDR1 and CDR2 sequences are SGHNT and YYREEE (reference sequence). The CDR3 loop reads CASSLGGQGSNEKLFF. As DNA, the CDR3 is TGTGCCAGCAGCTTGGGAGGACAGGGGTCTAATGAAAAACTGTTTTTT.